One sample yielded the 11 T cell receptor beta chains listed below, sequenced in a study of shared clonotypes between healthy human individuals. Assay used: immunoSEQ multiplex PCR; TCRdb lists only in-frame clones, some missing. Of hundreds of thousands of clones detected, 90% to 97% appear once; the ten largest clones hold about 0.064%. Sequenced: naive CD4+ T cells sorted from blood. As to subset: CD45RA+ positively selected. These receptors were collected from a woman in her thirties in good health.

As DNA, the CDR3 is TGCGCCAGCAGCTTGGGTCTAGCGGGAGGCCAAGGTGAGCAGTTCTTC. It is translated as CASSLGLAGGQGEQFF. V and J are TRBV5-1 and TRBJ2-1, with 11 nucleotides matching TRBD2. V was pared by 0 bases and J by 9 bases, with 8 bases of the junction left unmatched. The CDR3 sequence is 16 residues long. Germline V CDR1 and CDR2: SGHRS, YFSETQ.

The chain combines TRBV7-9 with TRBJ2-2; TRBD2 matches 13 bases. The germline CDR1 and CDR2 sequences are SEHNR and FQNEAQ (reference sequence). The V gene end was trimmed by 5 bases and the J gene end by 5 bases; junction bases not matched to a gene: 5. The CDR3 covers 16 residues. CDR3 sequence: CASSQRLAGGTGELFF. In DNA form, the CDR3 reads TGTGCCAGCAGCCAGAGACTAGCGGGAGGAACCGGGGAGCTGTTTTTT.

CDR3 coding DNA: TGCGCCAGCAGCTTGGGAAGACAGGGGGCCGGCGAGCAGTACTTC. Its translation is CASSLGRQGAGEQYF. The chain carries TRBV5-1 and TRBJ2-7; TRBD1 agrees at 10 bases. V was pared by 0 bases and J by 6 bases, with 6 bases of the junction left unmatched. This CDR3 has 15 amino acids. Germline CDR1 is SGHRS and CDR2 is YFSETQ.

J is TRBJ1-2 and V is TRBV25-1; D is perhaps TRBD1 (6 bases). The V end was cut by 4 bases, the J end by 5 bases, with 26 bases between. The CDR3 totals 18 residues. From germline, CDR1 is MGHDK and CDR2 SYGVNS. The CDR3 here is CASSAVRGTDMNGYGYTF. The CDR3 DNA reads as TGTGCCAGCAGTGCCGTGAGGGGGACCGACATGAACGGGTATGGCTACACCTTC.

The J gene is TRBJ2-4, the V gene TRBV6-1; unclear D gene. The V gene lost 6 bases and the J gene lost 4 bases, with 10 bases spanning the gap. Per germline, CDR1 MNHNS and CDR2 SASEGT. The CDR3 sequence is 13 residues long. This CDR3 is CASRPPPKNIQYF. As DNA, the CDR3 is TGTGCCAGCAGACCCCCGCCGAAAAACATTCAGTACTTC.

The V gene is TRBV5-5, the J gene TRBJ2-7, with D maybe TRBD1 (5 bases). Trimming took 1 base from V and 6 from J, leaving 11 bases between them. Germline V gene lookup returns CDR1 SGHKS and CDR2 YYEKEE (reference sequence). The length of the CDR3 is 13 residues. CDR3 bases: TGTGCCAGCAGCTTGTACGAAAGGGGCGAGCAGTACTTC. Its protein is CASSLYERGEQYF.

The chain recombines TRBV25-1 with TRBJ2-7; 12 bases match TRBD2. The CDR3 contains 17 residues. Germline CDR1 is MGHDK and CDR2 is SYGVNS. V was pared by 5 bases and J by 0 bases, with 8 bases of the junction left unmatched. The DNA of the CDR3 is TGTGCCAGCAGTTCCCGGACTAGCGGGAAGGCCTCCTACGAGCAGTACTTC. This gives the protein CASSSRTSGKASYEQYF.

This clone was found once. V gene TRBV30 combines with J gene TRBJ2-1; 10 nucleotides align to TRBD1. Germline-derived CDR1 and CDR2 are GTSNPN and SVGIG (reference sequence). The junction had 7 bases not matched to a gene; V was cut back by 7 bases and J by 7 bases. There are 13 residues in the CDR3. In nucleotides, the CDR3 is TGTGCCTACGCGGAGGGACAGGGGAATGAGCAGTTCTTC. Translation gives CAYAEGQGNEQFF. Using reference TRBV30 and TRBJ2-1 for the parts outside the CDR3, the full variable domain is SQTIHQWPATLVQPVGSPLSLECTVEGTSNPNLYWYRQAAGRGLQLLFYSVGIGQISSEVPQNLSASRPQDRQFILSSKKLLLSDSGFYLCAYAEGQGNEQFFGPGTRLTVL.

This sequence joins TRBV5-4 and TRBJ1-4, with D hard to call. CDR3 length: 15 amino acids. V lost 4 bases, J lost 6 bases, and 16 bases lay in between. Germline CDR1 is SGHNT and CDR2 is YYREEE (reference sequence). CDR3 bases: TGTGCCAGCAGCCCCCTTTTGGCAGACCATGAAAAACTGTTTTTT. Translating it yields CASSPLLADHEKLFF.

This rearrangement joins TRBV7-9 to TRBJ2-7; D is uncertain. CDR3 length equals 14 residues. V lost 3 bases to trimming and J lost 0 bases, with 9 bases between them. In germline, CDR1 is SEHNR, CDR2 FQNEAQ (reference sequence). The chain's CDR3 is CASSFRSLSYEQYF. CDR3 nucleotides: TGTGCCAGCAGCTTCCGGTCCCTCTCCTACGAGCAGTACTTC.

This chain links TRBV25-1 with TRBJ2-5, with unresolved D. TRBJ2-7 explains the end of the DNA better; the J call may be wrong. There are 13 residues in the CDR3. Germline-derived CDR1 and CDR2 are MGHDK and SYGVNS. The CDR3: CASSERVLYEQYF. In DNA, the CDR3 is TGTGCCAGCAGTGAAAGGGTTCTCTACGAGCAGTACTTC.